This paragraph reports one T cell receptor beta chain. Its specificity is not known. A far larger clone is just one base off, so this is likely a read error. The data are from a study of OX40 agonist ivuxolimab in advanced cancers. Study-level results: Expansion of clones was among the lowest in partial responders at 0.1-3.0 mg/kg. The study found that CD8+ T cells averaged more expanded clones than CD4+. Antigen specificity remained undetermined for the expanded peripheral T cells. At doses 0.1 to 3.0 mg/kg, CD4+ and CD8+ clones expanded.

Using immunoSEQ multiplex PCR, the repertoire was profiled, and TCRdb retains in-frame clones only, with some absent. The table has approximately 6,000 clones, less than 70% seen once. This CDR3 spans 16 amino acids. J lost 4 bases, V lost 6 bases, and 8 bases had no gene match. Germline values: CDR1 SGHTA, CDR2 FQGTGA. This TCR came from an adult with an advanced solid tumor such as melanoma, head and neck, liver or kidney cancer. The sequences come from CD4+ or CD8+ T cells sorted from blood, collected in a trial of the OX40 agonist ivuxolimab. The V and J genes are TRBV7-3 and TRBJ2-1, with TRBD2 identical over 11 bases. CDR3 bases: TGTGCCAGCAGTTACGATGGGACTAGCGGTTACAATGAGCAGTTCTTC. Amino acids: CASSYDGTSGYNEQFF.